What follows describes a single T cell receptor (beta chain). Its binding antigen is unknown. No qualities accompany the bases; no much larger clone lies one base away. For repertoire sequencing, TCR beta CDR3 regions were amplified from RNA transcripts. HTBI primers and the Qiagen OneStep RT-PCR kit were used in a first-round RT-PCR, which was followed by a second-round multiplex PCR, size selection and purification. The libraries underwent paired-end sequencing with 100 bp reads on an Illumina HiSeq2000. Per the original workflow: SOAPnuke was used to process the reads, removing any read that contained adapters or uncalled bases, had a mean Phred below 15, or lacked an exact match to the constant primer or identifier. High-quality paired reads were merged with COPE v1.2.5. Each unique nucleotide sequence was defined as a clonotype, and clonotypes were aligned to IMGT TRB V, D and J references with MiTCR v1.1. Analysis was restricted to V-J combinations with a frequency above 0.0001, which covered approximately 99% of repertoires. A TCR clonal expansion and chaos score per V-J combination was defined as the ratio of F50 clonal expansion to chaos observed in the TCRdist matrix. Features were reduced by Welch's t-statistics and random forest to 10 to 15 V-J combinations, which fed a naive Bayes classifier. The similarity between thyroid and blood repertoires was quantified using the Morisita-Horn index. TCRdb trimmed the raw reads at Q25, called clones with MiXCR and kept productive beta chains. Rows matching on CDR3 protein sequence are summarized as one entry with the most common DNA and genes. What appears here as the V and J calls and clone size reflects TCRdb's work, not the paper's. This sample holds a few hundred thousand distinct CDR3 sequences; roughly 15% were observed only once. The ten largest clonotypes hold 2% to 2.5% of the sample.

Hyperthyroidism was defined as stable when no progression to ophthalmopathy occurred within 18 months of follow-up. Hyperthyroidism patients were newly diagnosed, were aged 18 to 65 years, and had a disease duration under 2 months. Patients with other autoimmune diseases, uncontrolled infections, pregnancy or lactation were excluded from the study. Diagnosis was based on clinical symptoms, serum thyroxine, TRAb, thyroid ultrasound and orbital computed tomography. Ficoll-Paque density gradient centrifugation was used to isolate PBMCs from 8 to 10 ml of fresh peripheral blood. Trizol reagent was used to extract the total RNA, and its quality was then checked on an Agilent 2100 Bioanalyzer. This specimen belongs to a study of Graves' ophthalmopathy and Graves' hyperthyroidism (dated by TCRdb to the late 2010s). A note on the overall study: Peripheral blood was collected before any treatment was given, at the time of initial diagnosis. Following sampling, methimazole starting at 30 mg daily was administered to hyperthyroidism patients, and high-dose intravenous methylprednisolone was administered to ophthalmopathy patients. A discovery set of 100 patients (43 ophthalmopathy, about 55 stable hyperthyroidism) was enrolled to explore V-J signatures distinguishing ophthalmopathy from hyperthyroidism. To tell Graves' ophthalmopathy apart from Graves' hyperthyroidism, and to predict which patients would progress to ophthalmopathy, the study relied on TCR beta repertoire signatures. An independent validation cohort was composed of 18 hyperthyroidism patients and roughly 16 patients who later progressed from hyperthyroidism to ophthalmopathy. In roughly six hyperthyroidism patients, the T-cell repertoires found in thyroid tissue were compared with those found in blood. In total, over 130 blood samples were TCR-sequenced: fewer than 50 ophthalmopathy, over 70 hyperthyroidism and about 17 hyperthyroidism-to-ophthalmopathy patients. The investigation overall reported the following: In cross-validation, the 13-signature model distinguished ophthalmopathy from stable hyperthyroidism with 85% to 90% sensitivity and just under 84% specificity, and in the test set the corresponding values were approximately 80% and 75%. No statistical method was used to set the sample size in advance, and the investigators knew which group each participant was assigned to. In validation, the model predicted ophthalmopathy progression with over 60% sensitivity and around 72% specificity; around twelve predicted patients were CT-confirmed with GO in a median of approximately 6.5 months. Most expanded thyroid clonotypes with frequency above 0.001 were also detected in blood, suggesting blood repertoires may reflect the thyroid immune response.

This receptor was identified in an adult woman with stable Graves' hyperthyroidism. The sequencing sample was made of peripheral blood.

The CDR3 reads as follows: CASSYGHQNTEAFF. The sequence in DNA is TGTGCCAGCAGCTACGGACACCAGAACACTGAAGCTTTCTTT. The rearrangement joined TRBV12-3 or TRBV12-4 to TRBJ1-1; a tentative D match to TRBD1 spans 5 bases. The CDR3 starts with the cysteine, ends with the phenylalanine, and has 14 residues. Of the read, only the CDR3 DNA is kept; its 42 bases are in frame from base 1. V gives up 6 bases and J gives up 1 base, and the segment between their germline ends measures 12 bases.